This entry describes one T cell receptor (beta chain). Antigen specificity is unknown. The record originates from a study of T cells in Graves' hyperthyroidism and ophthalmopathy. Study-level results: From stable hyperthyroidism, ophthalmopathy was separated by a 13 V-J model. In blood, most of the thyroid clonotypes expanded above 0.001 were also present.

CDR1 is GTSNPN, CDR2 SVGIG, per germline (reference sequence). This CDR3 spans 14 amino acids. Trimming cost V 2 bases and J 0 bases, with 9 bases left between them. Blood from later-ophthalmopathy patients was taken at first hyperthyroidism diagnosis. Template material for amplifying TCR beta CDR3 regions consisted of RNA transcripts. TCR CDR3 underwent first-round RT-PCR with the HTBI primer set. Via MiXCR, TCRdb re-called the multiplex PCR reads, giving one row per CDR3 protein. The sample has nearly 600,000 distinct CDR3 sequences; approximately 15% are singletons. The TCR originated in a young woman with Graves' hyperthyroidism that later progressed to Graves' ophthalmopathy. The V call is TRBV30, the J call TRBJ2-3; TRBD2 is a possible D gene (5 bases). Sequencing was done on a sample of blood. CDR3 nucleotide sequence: TGTGCCTGGAGTATGGGCGGGAGCACAGATACGCAGTATTTT. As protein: CAWSMGGSTDTQYF.